The sequence of this T cell receptor beta chain was determined in a study of technical replicates of blood from a few donors (dated 2017 in TCRdb). The V end loses 0 bases and the J end loses 0 bases, and a stretch of 13 bases separates them. The CDR3 covers 16 residues, taking in both the cysteine and the phenylalanine. Just CDR3 DNA is preserved here, 48 bases in frame from base 1. CDR1 and CDR2 are read off the germline V gene as SGDLS and YYNGEE. The method behind the library was the immunoSEQ multiplex PCR assay. The table comes from immuneACCESS by way of TCRdb, which keeps in-frame sequences with V and J called. Part of the clones is missing from these tables; in studies checked, under half for an unresolved V gene and the rest for unknown reasons. For this sample the table gives about 50,000 clones, of which around 95% were detected only once. The ten largest clones take up 0.39% of the sample.

Remarks on this clone: Its antigen target is currently unknown. No much larger clone is present one base from it, and per-base qualities are unavailable.

The receptor's source is a human donor in good health. Sequencing was done on a sample of T cells isolated from PBMCs. The chain was built from TRBV9 and TRBJ2-7; the D gene is perhaps TRBD2, from 5 matching bases. The nucleotide sequence reads as follows: TGTGCCAGCAGCGTAGGGTTTGCGGGTGGCTCCTACGAGCAGTACTTC. Translated, this is CASSVGFAGGSYEQYF.